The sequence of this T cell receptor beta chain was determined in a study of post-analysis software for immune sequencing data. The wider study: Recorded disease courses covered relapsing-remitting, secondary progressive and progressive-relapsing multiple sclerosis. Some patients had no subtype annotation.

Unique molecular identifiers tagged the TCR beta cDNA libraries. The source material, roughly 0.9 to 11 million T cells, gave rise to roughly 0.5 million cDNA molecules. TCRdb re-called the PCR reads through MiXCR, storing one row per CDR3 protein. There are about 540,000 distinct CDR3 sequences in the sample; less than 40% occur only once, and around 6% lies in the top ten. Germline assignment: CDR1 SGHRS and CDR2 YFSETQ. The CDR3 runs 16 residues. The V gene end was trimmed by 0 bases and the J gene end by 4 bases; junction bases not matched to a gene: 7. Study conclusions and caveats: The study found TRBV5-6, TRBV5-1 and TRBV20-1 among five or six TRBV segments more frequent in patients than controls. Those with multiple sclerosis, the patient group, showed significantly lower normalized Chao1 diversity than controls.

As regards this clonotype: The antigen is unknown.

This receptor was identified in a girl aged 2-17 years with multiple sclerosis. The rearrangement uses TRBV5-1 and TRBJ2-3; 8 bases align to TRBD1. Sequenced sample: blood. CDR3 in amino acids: CASSLGTGSPPDTQYF. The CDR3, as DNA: TGCGCCAGCAGCTTGGGGACAGGGAGCCCCCCAGATACGCAGTATTTT.